This T cell receptor (beta chain) was captured by sequencing in a study of radiation and T cells in renal cell carcinoma. The protocol was immunoSEQ multiplex PCR, while the TCRdb copy is restricted to in-frame clones and leaves out a portion. The sample includes roughly 49,000 clones, 75% to 85% of them seen just once. As for time point: blood 2 weeks post-SBRT. Regarding treatment: 15 Gy SBRT to primary tumor, nephrectomy 4 weeks later. This CDR3 is built from 16 residues. Germline V lookup: CDR1 SEHNR, CDR2 FQNEAQ (reference sequence). V dropped 5 bases and J dropped 0 bases, with 16 bases sitting between them. This clone was found once.

This TCR derives from a woman aged 70 to 79 with renal cell carcinoma. This sequence joins TRBV7-9 and TRBJ1-2, with a tentative D call TRBD1 (6 bases). The sample was blood, taken from a patient whose treatment included radiotherapy and nephrectomy. CDR3 amino acids: CASSDTGTSTNYGYTF. CDR3 DNA: TGTGCCAGCAGCGATACCGGGACAAGTACTAACTATGGCTACACCTTC.